Listed below are T cell receptor beta chains from one sample, sequenced in a study of technical replicates of blood from a handful of donors. Libraries were prepared by immunoSEQ multiplex PCR; TCRdb keeps only in-frame clonotypes and omits some of them. The data contain under 85,000 clones, roughly 86% of them seen just once; the ten biggest clones take up approximately 4.8%. Input material: PBMCs. These receptors were collected from a human donor in good health. Some clones in this sample may be carry-over from other donors' samples. Both conserved end residues are part of each CDR3. The D gene is left open where the match is weak. Clone sizes are given selectively: once, few, many, or a class where the clone is expanded.

TRBV5-1	TRBD1	-	TRBJ1-2	CASSLAETGTYGYTF	TGCGCCAGCAGCTTGGCCGAGACAGGGACGTATGGCTACACCTTC
TRBV11-1	TRBD2	once	TRBJ2-1	CASSPWTSGYNEQFF	TGTGCCAGCAGCCCCTGGACTAGCGGCTACAATGAGCAGTTCTTC
TRBV15	TRBD1	-	TRBJ1-3	CATSSDRGPGNTIYF	TGTGCCACCAGCTCCGACAGGGGACCTGGAAACACCATATATTTT
TRBV30	-	once	TRBJ2-2	CAWTGTGELFF	TGTGCCTGGACAGGCACCGGGGAGCTGTTTTTT
TRBV18	-	-	TRBJ1-5	CASSYQGLHSNQPQHF	TGTGCCAGCTCGTACCAGGGGCTTCATAGCAATCAGCCCCAGCATTTT
TRBV15	-	-	TRBJ1-5	CATSRALSNQPQHF	TGTGCCACCAGCAGGGCTCTTAGCAATCAGCCCCAGCATTTT
TRBV6-6	-	once	TRBJ2-2	CASSYSGTGGGELFF	TGTGCCAGCAGTTACTCGGGAACCGGGGGCGGGGAGCTGTTTTTT
TRBV5-8	TRBD1	-	TRBJ2-5	CASSLGRTGYETQYF	TGTGCCAGCAGCTTGGGTAGGACAGGGTACGAGACCCAGTACTTC
TRBV2	-	once	TRBJ1-2	CARAGLGYGYTF	TGTGCCAGAGCAGGGTTGGGGTATGGCTACACCTTC
TRBV11-2	TRBD1	-	TRBJ2-7	CASSGYRDRSSYEQYF	TGTGCCAGCAGCGGATACCGGGACAGAAGCTCCTACGAGCAGTACTTC
TRBV7-9	TRBD2	-	TRBJ2-3	CASSPRGRATGGTQYF	TGTGCCAGCAGCCCCCGGGGCAGGGCCACGGGAGGTACGCAGTATTTT
TRBV30	TRBD1	few	TRBJ1-1	CASKPRGNEAFF	TGTGCCTCCAAGCCCAGGGGGAATGAAGCTTTCTTT
TRBV6-5	TRBD1	-	TRBJ1-1	CASSYYGQGGSTEAFF	TGTGCCAGCAGTTACTATGGACAGGGCGGGAGCACTGAAGCTTTCTTT
TRBV7-2	-	few	TRBJ1-2	CASSYNRAGDGYTF	TGTGCCAGCAGCTACAACAGGGCTGGGGATGGCTACACCTTC
TRBV7-2	TRBD2	once	TRBJ2-3	CASSPSGGTDTQYF	TGTGCCAGCAGCCCTAGCGGGGGAACAGATACGCAGTATTTT
TRBV11-3	TRBD2	-	TRBJ2-1	CASSFGLAGNNEQFF	TGTGCCAGCAGCTTTGGACTAGCGGGAAACAATGAGCAGTTCTTC
TRBV6-1	TRBD2	-	TRBJ2-3	CASSDGTTSGSPTDTQYF	TGTGCCAGCAGTGACGGGACCACTAGCGGTTCTCCCACAGATACGCAGTATTTT
TRBV6-4	-	-	TRBJ1-5	CASSEVATGQPQHF	TGTGCCAGCAGTGAGGTGGCAACGGGTCAGCCCCAGCATTTT
TRBV13	-	-	TRBJ2-7	CASSPQWPGGAKQYF	TGTGCCAGCAGCCCGCAGTGGCCTGGAGGAGCCAAGCAGTACTTC
TRBV5-6	TRBD1	-	TRBJ2-5	CASSLLGTEYQETQYF	TGTGCCAGCAGCTTGTTAGGGACAGAGTACCAAGAGACCCAGTACTTC
TRBV6-4	TRBD2	-	TRBJ2-7	CATPIGLAASYEQYF	TGTGCCACGCCTATAGGACTAGCGGCCTCCTACGAGCAGTACTTC
TRBV18	TRBD1	-	TRBJ2-5	CASAQDRGRETQYF	TGTGCCAGCGCCCAGGACAGGGGGCGAGAGACCCAGTACTTC
TRBV5-1	TRBD1	-	TRBJ2-2	CASSWTGTNTGELFF	TGCGCCAGCAGCTGGACAGGAACGAACACCGGGGAGCTGTTTTTT
TRBV6-6	-	-	TRBJ2-3	CASSNTDTQYF	TGTGCCAGCAGCAACACAGATACGCAGTATTTT
TRBV18	-	once	TRBJ1-1	CASSPSGRDEAFF	TGTGCCAGCTCACCATCCGGCAGGGATGAAGCTTTCTTT
TRBV5-4	TRBD2	-	TRBJ2-1	CASSLTSGNNEQFF	TGTGCCAGCAGCTTGACTAGCGGGAACAATGAGCAGTTCTTC
TRBV7-9	-	once	TRBJ2-2	CASSSARRRLFF	TGTGCCAGCAGCTCCGCACGCCGTAGGCTGTTTTTT
TRBV6-6	TRBD1	-	TRBJ2-7	CASSHRDRGYEQYF	TGTGCCAGCAGCCACAGGGACAGGGGCTACGAGCAGTACTTC
TRBV9	TRBD1	-	TRBJ1-2	CASSAPSPGTGDRYGYTF	TGTGCCAGCAGCGCTCCCTCCCCCGGGACAGGGGATCGTTACGGCTACACCTTC
TRBV4-1	-	-	TRBJ2-7	CASSQSTSSSFYEQYF	TGCGCCAGCAGCCAGTCAACTAGCTCGTCCTTTTATGAGCAGTACTTC
TRBV30	-	few	TRBJ1-5	CAWSAAGATSNQPQHF	TGTGCCTGGAGCGCCGCGGGAGCGACAAGCAATCAGCCCCAGCATTTT
TRBV6-1	TRBD2	-	TRBJ2-3	CASSGQLAATDTQYF	TGTGCCAGCAGTGGACAACTAGCGGCGACAGATACGCAGTATTTT
TRBV7-3	-	-	TRBJ2-1	CASSLMRSNEQFF	TGTGCCAGCAGCTTAATGAGGTCCAATGAGCAGTTCTTC
TRBV7-9	-	-	TRBJ2-5	CASSFKAVIETQYF	TGTGCCAGCAGCTTCAAAGCTGTCATTGAGACCCAGTACTTC
TRBV5-1	TRBD1	-	TRBJ2-2	CASSLVVQGNAGELFF	TGCGCCAGCAGCTTGGTGGTACAGGGGAATGCCGGGGAGCTGTTTTTT
TRBV18	-	-	TRBJ2-3	CASSPQDYQRTDTQYF	TGTGCCAGCTCACCACAAGACTACCAACGCACAGATACGCAGTATTTT
TRBV14	TRBD2	-	TRBJ2-1	CASSQDLLAGGVQFF	TGTGCCAGCAGCCAAGATCTGCTAGCGGGGGGTGTGCAGTTCTTC
TRBV4-1	-	-	TRBJ2-1	CASSQDRRGGIGNGYNEQFF	TGCGCCAGCAGCCAAGATAGGAGAGGCGGTATAGGAAACGGATACAATGAGCAGTTCTTC
TRBV5-1	TRBD2	-	TRBJ2-1	CASSPGGGSYNEQFF	TGCGCCAGCAGCCCCGGGGGGGGCTCCTACAATGAGCAGTTCTTC
TRBV7-9	-	-	TRBJ2-1	CASSLGRWQYQDNEQFF	TGTGCCAGCAGCTTAGGTCGATGGCAGTATCAGGACAATGAGCAGTTCTTC
TRBV4-3	-	-	TRBJ1-2	CASSQDMAGEDYGYTF	TGCGCCAGCAGCCAAGATATGGCAGGGGAAGACTATGGCTACACCTTC